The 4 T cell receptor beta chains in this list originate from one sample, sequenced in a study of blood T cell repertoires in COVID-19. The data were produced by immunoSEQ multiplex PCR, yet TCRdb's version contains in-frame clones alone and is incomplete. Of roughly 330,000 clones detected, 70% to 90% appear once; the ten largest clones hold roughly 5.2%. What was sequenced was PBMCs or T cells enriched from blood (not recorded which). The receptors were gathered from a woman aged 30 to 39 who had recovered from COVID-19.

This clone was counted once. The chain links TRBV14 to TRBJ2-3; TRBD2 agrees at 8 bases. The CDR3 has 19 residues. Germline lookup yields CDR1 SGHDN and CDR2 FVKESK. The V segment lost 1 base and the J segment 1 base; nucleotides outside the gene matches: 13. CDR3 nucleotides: TGTGCCAGCAGCCAAGTTGAGCGGGGGACCCGCCTTGGCACAGATACGCAGTATTTT. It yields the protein CASSQVERGTRLGTDTQYF.

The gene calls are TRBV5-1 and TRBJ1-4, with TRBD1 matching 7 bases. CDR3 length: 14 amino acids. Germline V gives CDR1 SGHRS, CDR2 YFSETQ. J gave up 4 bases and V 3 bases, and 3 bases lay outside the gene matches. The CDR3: CASSSDRDNEKLFF. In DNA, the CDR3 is TGCGCCAGCAGCTCTGACAGGGATAATGAAAAACTGTTTTTT.

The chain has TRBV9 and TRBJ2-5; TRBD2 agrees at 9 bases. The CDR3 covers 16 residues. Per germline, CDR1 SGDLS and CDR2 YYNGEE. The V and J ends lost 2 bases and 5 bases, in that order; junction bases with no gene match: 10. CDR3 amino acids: CASSVNSGGAEETQYF. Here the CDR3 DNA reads TGTGCCAGCAGCGTTAATAGCGGGGGTGCAGAGGAGACCCAGTACTTC.

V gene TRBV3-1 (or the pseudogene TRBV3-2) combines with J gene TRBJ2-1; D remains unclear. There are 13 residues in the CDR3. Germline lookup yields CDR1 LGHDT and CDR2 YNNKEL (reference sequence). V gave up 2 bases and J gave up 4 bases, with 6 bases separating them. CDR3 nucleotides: TGTGCCAGCAGCCAAAACAGTTACAATGAGCAGTTCTTC. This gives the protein CASSQNSYNEQFF.